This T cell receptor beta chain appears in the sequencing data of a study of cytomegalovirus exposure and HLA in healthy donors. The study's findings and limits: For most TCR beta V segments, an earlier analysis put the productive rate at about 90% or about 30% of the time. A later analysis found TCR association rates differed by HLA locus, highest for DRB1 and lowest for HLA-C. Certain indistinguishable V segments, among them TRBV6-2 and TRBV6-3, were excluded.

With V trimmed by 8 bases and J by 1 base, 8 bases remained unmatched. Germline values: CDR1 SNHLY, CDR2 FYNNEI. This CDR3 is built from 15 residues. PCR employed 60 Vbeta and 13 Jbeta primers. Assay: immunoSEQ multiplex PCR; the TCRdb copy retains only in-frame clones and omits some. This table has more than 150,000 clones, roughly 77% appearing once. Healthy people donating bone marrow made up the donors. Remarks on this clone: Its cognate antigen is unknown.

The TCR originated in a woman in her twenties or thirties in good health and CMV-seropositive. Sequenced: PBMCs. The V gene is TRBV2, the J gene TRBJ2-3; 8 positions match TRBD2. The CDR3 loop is CASGGSGVRTDTQYF. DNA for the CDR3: TGTGCCAGCGGGGGTAGCGGGGTACGCACAGATACGCAGTATTTT.